Shown below are 21 T cell receptor beta chains from a single sample sequenced in a study of shared clonotypes between healthy human individuals. The table came from immunoSEQ multiplex PCR; TCRdb's copy has only in-frame clones and leaves some out. Of almost 750,000 clones listed, 72% are singletons. The sequenced material came from memory CD4+ T cells sorted from blood. Regarding subset: CD45RA-negative fraction. The receptors were gathered from a young woman in good health.

V and J are TRBV2 and TRBJ1-1; D remains unclear. Deletions cut 2 bases from V and 1 base from J, with 11 bases between. CDR3 size: 15 residues. Germline V gives CDR1 SNHLY, CDR2 FYNNEI. Written as DNA, the CDR3 is TGTGCCAGCAGTGAAAAGCAGGAGGGGAACACTGAAGCTTTCTTT. The encoded protein is CASSEKQEGNTEAFF. Full variable domain (missing parts from reference TRBV2 and TRBJ1-1): EPEVTQTPSHQVTQMGQEVILRCVPISNHLYFYWYRQILGQKVEFLVSFYNNEISEKSEIFDDQFSVERPDGSNFTLKIRSTKLEDSAMYFCASSEKQEGNTEAFFGQGTRLTVV.

This clone occurred many times. J is TRBJ1-2 and V is TRBV30, with no clear D. The CDR3 covers 12 residues. The germline CDR1 and CDR2 sequences are GTSNPN and SVGIG (reference sequence). The V end lost 1 base, the J end lost 2 bases, and 5 bases lay between the germline ends. CDR3 amino acids: CAWSGVNYGYTF. Written as DNA, the CDR3 is TGTGCCTGGAGTGGGGTGAACTATGGCTACACCTTC.

The rearrangement uses TRBV28 and TRBJ2-4; unclear D gene. The CDR3 extends over 15 amino acids. The germline V gene has CDR1 MDHEN and CDR2 SYDVKM. The V gene lost 2 bases and the J gene lost 0 bases, with 8 bases spanning the gap. CDR3: CASSLDNIAKNIQYF. CDR3 in DNA: TGTGCCAGCAGTTTAGACAACATAGCCAAAAACATTCAGTACTTC.

For the CDR3, the DNA is TGTGCCAGCAGCTTGACAGGGATCAACACTGAAGCTTTCTTT. Encoded protein: CASSLTGINTEAFF. The chain recombines TRBV5-4 with TRBJ1-1; D is perhaps TRBD1 (6 bases). Trimming left V 1 base short and J 2 bases short, with 9 bases between. The CDR3 extends over 14 amino acids. Germline V gene data show CDR1 as SGHNT and CDR2 as YYREEE (reference sequence). Full variable domain (remainder filled in from reference TRBV5-4 and TRBJ1-1): ETGVTQSPTHLIKTRGQQVTLRCSSQSGHNTVSWYQQALGQGPQFIFQYYREEENGRGNFPPRFSGLQFPNYSSELNVNALELDDSALYLCASSLTGINTEAFFGQGTRLTVV.

The genes are TRBV28 and TRBJ2-5; D gene ambiguous. CDR3 length: 13 amino acids. Germline CDR1 MDHEN, CDR2 SYDVKM. V lost 5 bases to trimming and J lost 2 bases, with 9 bases between them. This CDR3 reads CASSRPRQETQYF. DNA for the CDR3: TGTGCCAGCAGTCGGCCGAGGCAAGAGACCCAGTACTTC.

The rearrangement joins TRBV27 to TRBJ2-6, with 8 bases identical to TRBD2. Germline V gene sequence: CDR1 MNHEY, CDR2 SMNVEV (reference sequence). This CDR3 region has 17 residues. With V trimmed by 8 bases and J by 2 bases, 11 bases remained unmatched. The CDR3 is CASGRLAQTTGANVLTF. The CDR3 DNA follows: TGTGCCAGCGGGAGACTAGCGCAGACCACTGGGGCCAACGTCCTGACTTTC.

This chain links TRBV5-5 with TRBJ2-7, with a possible D match to TRBD1 (5 bases). The length of the CDR3 is 16 residues. The germline V gene encodes CDR1 SGHKS and CDR2 YYEKEE (reference sequence). The germline V and J ends were trimmed by 6 bases and 1 base, with 20 bases remaining between them. As DNA, the CDR3 is TGTGCCAGCACGTTCATGGGGCAGGTGAATTCCTACGAGCAGTACTTC. The encoded protein is CASTFMGQVNSYEQYF.

V gene TRBV7-9 combines with J gene TRBJ1-1, with no clear D. Germline CDR1 is SEHNR and CDR2 is FQNEAQ (reference sequence). This CDR3 comprises 14 residues. Trimming cost V 1 base and J 1 base, with 7 bases left between them. CDR3 amino acids: CASSLEQENTEAFF. CDR3 sequence (DNA): TGTGCCAGCAGCTTAGAGCAGGAGAACACTGAAGCTTTCTTT.

The V call is TRBV6-1, the J call TRBJ1-1; the D gene is possibly TRBD1 (5 bases). This CDR3 is 14 amino acids long. Trimming left V 6 bases short and J 1 base short, with 12 bases between. Per the germline V gene, CDR1 is MNHNS and CDR2 is SASEGT. CDR3 nucleotide sequence: TGTGCCAGCAGCCTGGGACTGCAGAACACTGAAGCTTTCTTT. This translates into CASSLGLQNTEAFF.

This rearrangement joins TRBV18 to TRBJ2-7, with a weak D call TRBD2 (7 bases). This CDR3 contains 16 residues. Germline CDR1 KGHSH, CDR2 LQKENI. Trimming took off 8 bases at V and 2 bases at J, with 22 bases between the two ends. CDR3 coding DNA: TGTGCCAGCCACAGCCAGGGACTAAGGGGGACCTACGAGCAGTACTTC. This sequence encodes CASHSQGLRGTYEQYF. Complete variable domain (other parts from reference TRBV18 and TRBJ2-7): NAGVMQNPRHLVRRRGQEARLRCSPMKGHSHVYWYRQLPEEGLKFMVYLQKENIIDESGMPKERFSAEFPKEGPSILRIQQVVRGDSAAYFCASHSQGLRGTYEQYFGPGTRLTVT.

This clone was detected a few times. The genes are TRBV29-1 and TRBJ2-1; 10 nucleotides align to TRBD2. The V gene's germline CDR1 is SQVTM and CDR2 ANQGSEA. The ends lost 3 bases at V and 10 bases at J; junction bases unmatched: 9. The CDR3 has 14 residues. CDR3 amino acids: CSVERSGRAREQFF. The CDR3 region has the DNA TGCAGCGTTGAGAGGAGCGGGAGGGCGCGGGAGCAGTTCTTC.

The chain recombines TRBV28 with TRBJ2-7, with TRBD2 matching 7 bases. This CDR3 comprises 18 residues. Unmatched junction bases numbered 14, after V lost 2 bases and J lost 1 base. Germline V gene data show CDR1 as MDHEN and CDR2 as SYDVKM. The CDR3 is CASSLGEGWGGISYEQYF. In DNA, the CDR3 is TGTGCCAGCAGTTTAGGTGAGGGATGGGGGGGGATATCCTACGAGCAGTACTTC.

For this clone: The sample contains more than one DNA sequence encoding this CDR3. The chain joins TRBV18 to TRBJ1-5; D unresolved. CDR1 KGHSH and CDR2 LQKENI come from the germline V gene. The CDR3 contains 14 residues. Trimming took 2 bases from V and 0 from J, leaving 5 bases between them. CDR3 nucleotides: TGTGCCAGCTCACCAACGAATAGCAATCAGCCCCAGCATTTT. Amino acids: CASSPTNSNQPQHF.

In regard to this clone: Germline is not matched at one junction end, which may reflect a read error. The chain links TRBV25-1 to TRBJ2-4; D is possibly TRBD1 or TRBD2 (5 bases each). Germline CDR1 is MGHDK and CDR2 is SYGVNS. The CDR3 covers 12 residues. CDR3 sequence reads: CASRGQASGPIF. In DNA, the CDR3 is TGTGCCAGCAGGGGGCAGGCCTCGGGGCCGATCTTC. The variable domain in full, with the rest retrieved from reference TRBV25-1 and TRBJ2-4, is EADIYQTPRYLVIGTGKKITLECSQTMGHDKMYWYQQDPGMELHLIHYSYGVNSTEKGDLSSESTVSRIRTEHFPLTLESARPSHTSQYLCASRGQASGPIFGAGTRLSVL.

This clone has just a few counts. CDR3 nucleotide sequence: TGTGCCAGCAGCCCCGCGGCGGGGCAATATGGCTACACCTTC. Its translation is CASSPAAGQYGYTF. The chain combines TRBV11-2 with TRBJ1-2; D is perhaps TRBD1 (5 bases). This CDR3 has 14 amino acids. Trimming took 5 bases from V and 5 from J, leaving 15 bases between them. Germline CDR1 reads SGHAT; CDR2 reads FQNNGV. Filled out from reference TRBV11-2 and TRBJ1-2, the complete variable domain reads EAGVAQSPRYKIIEKRQSVAFWCNPISGHATLYWYQQILGQGPKLLIQFQNNGVVDDSQLPKDRFSAERLKGVDSTLKIQPAKLEDSAVYLCASSPAAGQYGYTFGSGTRLTVV.

J is TRBJ2-1 and V is TRBV5-1, with 8 bases fitting TRBD2. Trimming removed 4 bases from V and 8 bases from J; junction bases left unmatched: 11. From germline, CDR1 is SGHRS and CDR2 YFSETQ. The CDR3 totals 15 residues. Here the CDR3 reads CASSTGLVNFYEQFF. The CDR3 region has the DNA TGCGCCAGCAGCACGGGACTAGTTAACTTCTATGAGCAGTTCTTC.

V gene TRBV27 combines with J gene TRBJ2-7, with a tentative D call TRBD2 (5 bases). From germline, CDR1 is MNHEY and CDR2 SMNVEV (reference sequence). The CDR3 sequence is 14 residues long. Trimming removed 8 bases at V and 1 base at J, with 15 bases between. CDR3 loop: CASRSERNSYEQYF. The DNA of the CDR3 is TGTGCCAGCCGTTCCGAGCGGAATTCCTACGAGCAGTACTTC.

This rearrangement joins TRBV4-2 to TRBJ2-1; possible D gene TRBD1, 5 bases. This CDR3 contains 13 residues. Germline V CDR1 and CDR2: LGHNA, YNFKEQ. Between the trimmed V and J ends, which lost 10 bases and 0 bases, there was a span of 10 bases. CDR3 nucleotides: TGTGCCACCCAGGGTAGCTCCTACAATGAGCAGTTCTTC. Translated, it gives CATQGSSYNEQFF.

In nucleotides, the CDR3 is TGTGCCAGCAGCCGAGGGGCGGGGCAGTACTTC. Translating it yields CASSRGAGQYF. V usage is TRBV7-9 and J usage is TRBJ2-7; D might be TRBD1 or TRBD2, each matching 5 bases. The germline CDR1 and CDR2 sequences are SEHNR and FQNEAQ (reference sequence). The germline V and J ends were trimmed by 5 bases and 9 bases, with 11 bases remaining between them. There are 11 residues in the CDR3.

This clone was detected once. V is TRBV5-1 and J is TRBJ2-3; D is perhaps TRBD2 (6 bases). The V gene's germline CDR1 is SGHRS and CDR2 YFSETQ. V lost 5 bases to trimming and J lost 5 bases, with 18 bases between them. This CDR3 is built from 15 residues. CDR3 in amino acids: CASSFTGTGQDTQYF. CDR3 nucleotides: TGCGCCAGCAGTTTCACCGGGACTGGTCAAGATACGCAGTATTTT.

This chain connects TRBV28 to TRBJ2-1; 9 nucleotides match TRBD1. The CDR3 consists of 15 residues. With 6 bases clipped from V and 6 bases from J, the junction kept 9 bases outside the gene matches. CDR1 and CDR2 from the germline V gene are MDHEN and SYDVKM. CDR3 sequence: CASRRDRGSSNEQFF. CDR3 coding DNA: TGTGCCAGCAGACGCGACAGGGGGTCGAGCAATGAGCAGTTCTTC.